Below are 20 T cell receptor beta chains sequenced from a single sample in a study of cytomegalovirus exposure and HLA in healthy donors. Primers included in the PCR were 60 Vbeta and 13 Jbeta primers. Data came from immunoSEQ multiplex PCR; TCRdb stores just in-frame clones and leaves some out. The top ten hold roughly 1.4% of the sample, which has around 150,000 clones, roughly four fifths seen once. Sequenced: PBMCs. These receptors all come from a man aged 55-75 years in good health and CMV-seronegative.

Points on this clone: Compared with germline, one end of the junction differs, possibly owing to a read error. The chain has TRBV7-9 and TRBJ1-2; D is ambiguous. This CDR3 region has 14 residues. The V gene's germline CDR1 is SEHNR and CDR2 FQNEAQ (reference sequence). The CDR3 sequence: CSSSLGRRGYGYTF. CDR3 nucleotides: TGTTCCAGCAGCTTAGGGCGCCGGGGCTATGGCTACACCTTC.

The chain combines TRBV6-5 with TRBJ1-3; D uncertain. Germline V gives CDR1 MNHEY, CDR2 SVGAGI. CDR3 length equals 14 residues. Trimming stripped 6 bases from V and 4 bases from J, with 13 bases between. The CDR3 bases are TGTGCCAGCAGCTCCCTGTTGCAGGGAAACACCATATATTTT. This translates into CASSSLLQGNTIYF.

The chain recombines TRBV7-2 with TRBJ2-7, with 7 positions matching TRBD1. The CDR3 totals 13 residues. Germline V CDR1 and CDR2: SGHTA, FQGNSA. The V and J ends lost 5 bases and 5 bases, in that order; junction bases with no gene match: 6. The chain's CDR3 is CASSRQGRDEQYF. The DNA of the CDR3 is TGTGCCAGCAGCCGACAGGGTCGCGACGAGCAGTACTTC.

The chain couples TRBV28 to TRBJ2-7; 12 bases match TRBD1. Losses at the gene ends were 9 bases for V and 4 bases for J; bases not matched to a gene: 10. Germline V gene sequence: CDR1 MDHEN, CDR2 SYDVKM. This CDR3 is 15 amino acids long. The CDR3, as DNA: TGTGCCAGTCAAAAACCGGGACAGGGGGCGTACGAGCAGTACTTC. It specifies CASQKPGQGAYEQYF.

This chain joins TRBV7-9 and TRBJ2-5; TRBD2 aligns across 8 bases. The J call is uncertain, as TRBJ2-7 better fits the DNA end. This CDR3 is built from 16 residues. Germline CDR1 SEHNR, CDR2 FQNEAQ (reference sequence). For the CDR3, the DNA is TGTGCCAGCAGCTTCGGTTCAGGTTCCGGGGGGGACGAGCAGTACTTC. Translation: CASSFGSGSGGDEQYF.

The chain combines TRBV9 with TRBJ2-2; no reliable D call. The length of the CDR3 is 15 residues. In germline, CDR1 is SGDLS, CDR2 YYNGEE. Trimming removed 0 bases from V and 1 base from J, with 7 bases in between. In DNA form, the CDR3 reads TGTGCCAGCAGCGTAGGACATAGGAACACCGGGGAGCTGTTTTTT. Translation gives CASSVGHRNTGELFF.

The V gene is TRBV30, the J gene TRBJ1-5; 12 positions agree with TRBD1. This CDR3 region has 13 residues. Germline-derived CDR1 and CDR2 are GTSNPN and SVGIG (reference sequence). V lost 5 bases and J lost 6; bases outside the gene matches: 2. This chain's CDR3 is CAWGTGGFQPQHF. In DNA, the CDR3 is TGTGCCTGGGGGACAGGGGGCTTTCAGCCCCAGCATTTT.

This clone was observed a single time. This chain links TRBV9 with TRBJ2-1, with a weak D call TRBD1 (5 bases). The V gene's germline CDR1 is SGDLS and CDR2 YYNGEE. Trimming took off 0 bases at V and 10 bases at J, with 17 bases between the two ends. This CDR3 has 15 residues. In DNA form, the CDR3 reads TGTGCCAGCAGCGTAGGACTGTACAATTCAGGGGAGCAGTTCTTC. Its translation is CASSVGLYNSGEQFF.

The rearrangement uses TRBV23-1 and TRBJ1-6; TRBD1 might be the D (5 bases). TRBV23-1 is designated an ORF whose function remains uncertain. V was cut by 0 bases and J by 10 bases, with 19 bases left in between. This CDR3 is 17 amino acids long. CDR3 coding DNA: TGCGCCAGCAGTCAATCATACAGCGACAGACCATGCTCACCCCTCCACTTT. Its protein product is CASSQSYSDRPCSPLHF.

The chain is built from TRBV2 and TRBJ1-4; maybe TRBD1 (5 bases). The CDR3 is 16 residues long. From germline, CDR1 is SNHLY and CDR2 FYNNEI. Trimming stripped 0 bases from V and 4 bases from J, with 12 bases between. This CDR3 reads CASSEALQDNNEKLFF. CDR3 sequence (DNA): TGTGCCAGCAGTGAAGCGCTTCAGGACAATAATGAAAAACTGTTTTTT.

The chain has TRBV5-1 and TRBJ2-1; 7 bases align to TRBD2. The CDR3 consists of 16 residues. The germline V gene has CDR1 SGHRS and CDR2 YFSETQ. Trimming removed 3 bases from V and 6 bases from J; junction bases left unmatched: 12. CDR3 protein: CASSSDPGLTGNEQFF. The CDR3 coding sequence is TGCGCCAGCAGCTCGGACCCGGGACTAACAGGCAATGAGCAGTTCTTC.

V gene TRBV25-1 combines with J gene TRBJ2-7; TRBD1 is a possible D gene (6 bases). Trimming took off 6 bases at V and 0 bases at J, with 9 bases between the two ends. This CDR3 is 13 amino acids long. Germline CDR1 reads MGHDK; CDR2 reads SYGVNS. This CDR3 reads CASRGTTSYEQYF. The CDR3 bases are TGTGCCAGCAGAGGGACAACCTCCTACGAGCAGTACTTC.

The genes are TRBV5-6 and TRBJ2-3, with 12 bases aligning to TRBD2. V shed 4 bases, J shed 5 bases, and the junction held 2 bases outside the gene matches. This CDR3 is built from 14 residues. CDR1 is SGHDT and CDR2 is YYEEEE in the germline V gene. CDR3 sequence reads: CASSKGLAGDTQYF. The CDR3 bases are TGTGCCAGCAGCAAGGGACTAGCGGGAGATACGCAGTATTTT.

The rearrangement uses TRBV7-2 and TRBJ2-6; no reliable D call. CDR1 SGHTA and CDR2 FQGNSA come from the germline V gene. V lost 5 bases and J 13 bases, leaving 15 bases between the germline ends. The CDR3 sequence is 13 residues long. The CDR3 bases are TGTGCCAGCAGCCCAGACTTCTCTCGGGTCCTGACTTTC. This sequence encodes CASSPDFSRVLTF.

J is TRBJ2-2 and V is TRBV4-2; 16 bases line up with TRBD2. This CDR3 contains 22 residues. Germline V gives CDR1 LGHNA, CDR2 YNFKEQ. The junction had 19 bases not matched to a gene; V was cut back by 2 bases and J by 7 bases. The CDR3 sequence is CASSQPGLAGGHWELRHGELFF. DNA for the CDR3: TGTGCCAGCAGCCAACCGGGACTAGCGGGGGGGCATTGGGAACTTCGGCACGGGGAGCTGTTTTTT.

In regard to this clone: Other DNA sequences from this sample encode an identical CDR3 as well. The chain uses TRBV2 and TRBJ2-2, with D uncertain. Germline V CDR1 and CDR2: SNHLY, FYNNEI. This CDR3 has 13 residues. Trimming shortened V by 2 bases and J by 5 bases, and 6 bases separated the two germline ends. Written as DNA, the CDR3 is TGTGCCAGCAGTGAAACGACAACCGGGGAGCTGTTTTTT. Residues: CASSETTTGELFF.

This clone turned up a few times. The chain has TRBV7-2 and TRBJ2-2, with D possibly being TRBD1 (6 bases). Germline loops: CDR1 SGHTA, CDR2 FQGNSA. The V end was cut by 8 bases, the J end by 6 bases, with 13 bases between. The CDR3 has 13 amino acids. The CDR3 sequence: CASQTGLSGELFF. The CDR3 DNA follows: TGTGCCAGCCAAACAGGGCTTTCCGGGGAGCTGTTTTTT. The full variable domain, completed using reference TRBV7-2 and TRBJ2-2, is GAGVSQSPSNKVTEKGKDVELRCDPISGHTALYWYRQSLGQGLEFLIYFQGNSAPDKSGLPSDRFSAERTGGSVSTLTIQRTQQEDSAVYLCASQTGLSGELFFGEGSRLTVL.

The chain employs TRBV9 and TRBJ2-2, with unresolved D. CDR3 length equals 12 residues. The V gene's germline CDR1 is SGDLS and CDR2 YYNGEE. Trimming took off 4 bases at V and 7 bases at J, with 8 bases between the two ends. The CDR3 region has the DNA TGTGCCAGCAGCCCCCAGGTCGGGGAGCTGTTTTTT. It is translated as CASSPQVGELFF.

The V gene is TRBV15, the J gene TRBJ2-5, with 9 bases identical to TRBD2. The CDR3 length is 14 residues. Germline assignment: CDR1 LNHNV and CDR2 YYDKDF (reference sequence). V lost 3 bases and J lost 7; bases outside the gene matches: 6. CDR3: CATSRRGLAGTQYF. The CDR3 bases are TGTGCCACCAGCAGGAGGGGACTAGCAGGGACCCAGTACTTC.

The chain has TRBV27 and TRBJ2-7, with 9 bases fitting TRBD2. Germline V gene lookup returns CDR1 MNHEY and CDR2 SMNVEV (reference sequence). CDR3 length: 15 amino acids. V gave up 4 bases and J gave up 3 bases; unmatched junction bases: 7. CDR3 in amino acids: CASSWAGGPLYEQYF. CDR3 DNA: TGTGCCAGCAGTTGGGCGGGAGGGCCCCTCTACGAGCAGTACTTC.